The following is a T cell receptor beta chain sequence with its context. Data came from immunoSEQ multiplex PCR; TCRdb stores just in-frame clones and leaves some out. The data contain under 130,000 clones, roughly 81% of them singletons. This entry comes from a study of glioma-infiltrating T cells after dendritic cell vaccination. Study background: Three intradermal dendritic cell vaccine injections were given every two weeks.

Trimming removed 1 base from V and 7 bases from J; junction bases left unmatched: 8. The CDR3 is 15 residues long. Germline CDR1 SGDLS, CDR2 YYNGEE. V gene TRBV9 combines with J gene TRBJ2-1; 7 bases map to TRBD2. The receptor was derived from a human donor with glioblastoma. The source was blood, collected before dendritic cell vaccination. CDR3 residues: CASSVLNGGGNEQFF. CDR3 bases: TGTGCCAGCAGCGTATTGAATGGGGGAGGGAATGAGCAGTTCTTC. Drawing the rest from reference TRBV9 and TRBJ2-1, the complete variable domain is DSGVTQTPKHLITATGQRVTLRCSPRSGDLSVYWYQQSLDQGLQFLIQYYNGEERAKGNILERFSAQQFPDLHSELNLSSLELGDSALYFCASSVLNGGGNEQFFGPGTRLTVL.